The 27 T cell receptor beta chains presented below share a single source sample, sequenced in a study of tumor-infiltrating lymphocytes in primary liver carcinoma. A primer matching the constant region was used to make TCR beta cDNA from approximately 520 ng of total RNA. TCR beta libraries came from three nested multiplex PCR rounds using slightly modified ARM-PCR. The first two PCR rounds, around 10 cycles each, used TRBV1-TRBV30 forward primers and a C-beta reverse primer. TCRdb passed the multiplex PCR reads through MiXCR, listing each CDR3 protein once. The data contain approximately 110,000 distinct CDR3 sequences, 55% to 75% of them singletons. Between about 20 and 30 mg of unsorted bulk tissue served as the source from which RNA and DNA were co-extracted. The sequencing sample was made of liver tumor tissue from sampling region 3. The subset denotes: tumor region T3, left-lateral pole. These receptors came from a woman aged 55 to 70 with primary liver carcinoma and hepatitis B virus infection.

On this clonotype itself: One junction end does not reproduce the germline sequence, and a read error may be involved. The chain recombines TRBV11-1 with TRBJ2-6, with D tentatively TRBD1 (8 bases). Germline values: CDR1 SGHAT, CDR2 FQDESV (reference sequence). This CDR3 comprises 17 residues. CDR3 coding DNA: TGTACCAGCAGCGCCAGGACAGGGACTACCGGGGCCAACGTCCTGACTTTC. Translated: CTSSARTGTTGANVLTF.

A remark on this clonotype: A junction boundary mismatches the germline segment, possibly from a read error. This chain joins TRBV11-2 and TRBJ1-2; no clear D. The CDR3 spans 15 residues. Germline V gene lookup returns CDR1 SGHAT and CDR2 FQNNGV. The CDR3 sequence is CASSPRQTKNHGYTF. As DNA, the CDR3 is TGTGCCAGCAGCCCCCGCCAGACAAAAAACCATGGTTACACCTTC.

Concerning this clonotype itself: Germline is not matched at one junction end, which may reflect a read error. V is TRBV7-8 and J is TRBJ2-1, with D perhaps TRBD1 or TRBD2 (6 bases each). CDR3 length: 15 residues. Germline CDR1 SGHVS, CDR2 FQNEAQ. The chain's CDR3 is CASSLGAGTRGYGIF. CDR3 coding DNA: TGTGCCAGCAGCTTAGGGGCGGGAACTAGGGGGTACGGGATCTTC.

The chain uses TRBV28 and TRBJ2-7; 11 bases agree with TRBD2. J lost 3 bases, V lost 6 bases, and 10 bases had no gene match. This CDR3 has 16 residues. The germline gives CDR1 MDHEN, CDR2 SYDVKM. The CDR3 coding sequence is TGTGCCAGCAGCGTAGCGGGCCTAGCGGGAGGCTACGAGCAGTACTTC. Its protein is CASSVAGLAGGYEQYF.

The V call is TRBV20-1, the J call TRBJ1-5; possible D gene TRBD1, 6 bases. CDR1 and CDR2 from the germline V gene are DFQATT and SNEGSKA (reference sequence). With 3 bases removed from V and 3 bases from J, the gap between germline ends came to 15 bases. The CDR3 extends over 15 amino acids. The CDR3 nucleotides read TGCAGTGCTAGGAACAGGGAGGGATACAATCAGCCCCAGCATTTT. It yields the protein CSARNREGYNQPQHF.

A note on this clonotype: This may stem from a read error, because a much larger clone lies one nucleotide away. The chain links TRBV7-8 to TRBJ2-1, with D possibly being TRBD2 (6 bases). Germline lookup yields CDR1 SGHVS and CDR2 FQNEAQ. Trimming removed 7 bases at V and 7 bases at J, with 14 bases between. This CDR3 contains 13 residues. CDR3 bases: TGTGCCAGCAACCACGGGACTGGTAATGAGCAGTTCTTC. Its translation: CASNHGTGNEQFF.

In regard to this clonotype: The junction does not match germline at one end; this may be a read error. V usage is TRBV29-1 and J usage is TRBJ1-2; perhaps TRBD1 as D (6 bases). The length of the CDR3 is 11 residues. CDR1 is SQVTM, CDR2 ANQGSEA, per germline. The CDR3 bases are TGCAGCATTGAGGGGGGCGTTGACTACACCTTC. Translation: CSIEGGVDYTF.

V and J are TRBV11-2 and TRBJ2-1; perhaps TRBD2 as D (5 bases). This CDR3 is 14 amino acids long. Per the germline V gene, CDR1 is SGHAT and CDR2 is FQNNGV. V was cut by 3 bases and J by 15 bases, with 21 bases left in between. CDR3 sequence: CASSLGSGYNGLFF. The CDR3, as DNA: TGTGCCAGCAGCTTGGGGTCGGGGTACAATGGGCTGTTCTTC.

About this clonotype itself: A junction end diverges from the germline sequence, so it may reflect a read error. This sequence joins TRBV5-1 and TRBJ2-1; 14 nucleotides align to TRBD2. Germline assignment: CDR1 SGHRS and CDR2 YFSETQ. The CDR3 loop spans 16 amino acids. CDR3 DNA sequence: TGCGTCAGCAGCGCTGGGGGGACTAGCGGGAGAAATGAGCAGTTCTTC. Translated, it gives CVSSAGGTSGRNEQFF.

With regard to this clonotype: This may be a read error, as it is one base from a much larger clone. J is TRBJ2-3 and V is TRBV28, with TRBD1 matching over 10 bases. Germline V gene sequence: CDR1 MDHEN, CDR2 SYDVKM. This CDR3 has 15 residues. V gave up 7 bases and J gave up 5 bases; unmatched junction bases: 9. For the CDR3, the DNA is TGTGCCAGCACCCCTCCGACAGGGGGCAAAGATACGCAGTATTTT. Translation: CASTPPTGGKDTQYF.

The V call is TRBV18, the J call TRBJ2-5, with unresolved D. V lost 3 bases, J lost 2 bases, and 7 bases lay in between. From germline, CDR1 is KGHSH and CDR2 LQKENI. This CDR3 spans 13 amino acids. CDR3 coding DNA: TGTGCCAGCTCACCGACGTTTCAAGAGACCCAGTACTTC. It yields the protein CASSPTFQETQYF.

About this clonotype itself: A read error may produce the germline difference seen at one junction end. The rearrangement joins TRBV11-2 to TRBJ1-2; D gene uncertain. The germline V gene encodes CDR1 SGHAT and CDR2 FQNNGV. The CDR3 loop spans 12 amino acids. The CDR3, as DNA: TGTGCCAGCAGTTTAGGCAGCGTGGACTACACCTTC. This translates into CASSLGSVDYTF.

Note on this clonotype: A much larger clone lies one base from this, so it may be a read error. The V and J genes are TRBV13 and TRBJ2-3, with D maybe TRBD1 (5 bases). Per germline, CDR1 PRHDT and CDR2 FYEKMQ (reference sequence). This CDR3 has 12 residues. Trimming left V 5 bases short and J 7 bases short, with 10 bases between. The CDR3 nucleotides read TGTGCCAGCAGCCACAGGTGGAATACGCAGTATTTT. Protein: CASSHRWNTQYF.

The table lists this clonotype with a count of one. The chain couples TRBV29-1 to TRBJ1-2, with TRBD1 as a possible D gene (5 bases). The germline gives CDR1 SQVTM, CDR2 ANQGSEA. There are 12 residues in the CDR3. The chain's CDR3 is CIDYGTAYGYTF. The CDR3 nucleotides are TGCATCGACTACGGGACGGCCTATGGCTACACCTTC.

Comment on this clonotype: A much larger clonotype is one base distant, so this may be a read error. The J gene is TRBJ2-2, the V gene TRBV7-8; D unclear. This CDR3 has 12 amino acids. Per germline, CDR1 SGHVS and CDR2 FQNEAQ. CDR3 sequence (DNA): TGTGTCAGCAGCCTTAACACCGGGGAGCTGTTTTTT. It encodes CVSSLNTGELFF.

The J gene is TRBJ1-1, the V gene TRBV5-1, with D unresolved. This CDR3 contains 13 residues. V was trimmed by 6 bases and J by 0 bases, leaving 9 bases between them. Per the germline V gene, CDR1 is SGHRS and CDR2 is YFSETQ. Here the CDR3 reads CASNRSMNTEAFF. CDR3 bases: TGCGCCAGCAATAGATCCATGAACACTGAAGCTTTCTTT.

On this clonotype itself: A junction boundary mismatches the germline segment, possibly from a read error. This rearrangement joins TRBV2 to TRBJ2-1; D uncertain. From germline, CDR1 is SNHLY and CDR2 FYNNEI. The CDR3 length is 14 residues. The CDR3 region is CAGSDSQSHNKQFF. The CDR3 nucleotides read TGTGCCGGCAGTGATTCACAGAGCCACAATAAGCAGTTCTTC.

The V call is TRBV28, the J call TRBJ2-7, with D possibly being TRBD2 (6 bases). The CDR3 has 12 residues. V shed 5 bases and J shed 5 bases, with 10 bases lying between them. CDR1 MDHEN and CDR2 SYDVKM come from the germline V gene. The CDR3 reads CASSPGLHEQYF. In DNA form, the CDR3 reads TGTGCCAGCAGTCCCGGACTACACGAGCAGTACTTC.

This clonotype was seen a handful of times. Since no conserved phenylalanine or tryptophan closes the CDR3, a read error is the likely cause. This chain joins TRBV11-2 and TRBJ2-1, with D maybe TRBD2 (6 bases). The CDR3 sequence is 15 residues long. Germline assignment: CDR1 SGHAT and CDR2 FQNNGV. The V end was cut by 0 bases, the J end by 5 bases, with 11 bases between. The CDR3 nucleotides read TGTGCCAGCAGCTTAGAGGGTGGGGAGGACAATGAGCAGTTCTCC. Translated, it gives CASSLEGGEDNEQFS.

In this sample, this clonotype turned up many times. This chain links TRBV5-4 with TRBJ2-1, with D perhaps matching TRBD1 (5 bases). CDR3 length: 16 amino acids. Between the trimmed V and J ends, which lost 5 bases and 0 bases, there was a span of 15 bases. The germline V gene encodes CDR1 SGHNT and CDR2 YYREEE (reference sequence). The CDR3 loop reads CASSPPGMSSYNEQFF. DNA of the CDR3: TGTGCCAGCAGTCCGCCAGGGATGAGCTCCTACAATGAGCAGTTCTTC.

As concerns this clonotype: A much larger clone lies one base from this, so it may be a read error. This sequence joins TRBV12-3 or TRBV12-4 and TRBJ1-5, with 12 bases identical to TRBD1. This CDR3 spans 15 amino acids. Unmatched junction bases numbered 10, after V lost 10 bases and J lost 6 bases. The CDR3, as DNA: TGTGCCAACACTCAGGGACAGGGGGCTAGTCAGCCCCAGCATTTT. It is translated as CANTQGQGASQPQHF.

Of note for this clonotype: This clone may be a read error of a much larger clone one base away. The rearrangement uses TRBV7-9 and TRBJ1-5, with 8 nucleotides matching TRBD1. The length of the CDR3 is 13 residues. CDR1 and CDR2 from the germline V gene are SEHNR and FQNEAQ (reference sequence). The junction had 6 bases not matched to a gene; V was cut back by 5 bases and J by 9 bases. CDR3 DNA sequence: TGTGCCAGCAGCCGACAGGGGACTCGGCCCCAGCATTTT. This codes for CASSRQGTRPQHF. Full variable domain (outside the CDR3, taken from reference TRBV7-9 and TRBJ1-5): DTGVSQNPRHKITKRGQNVTFRCDPISEHNRLYWYRQTLGQGPEFLTYFQNEAQLEKSRLLSDRFSAERPKGSFSTLEIQRTEQGDSAMYLCASSRQGTRPQHFGDGTRLSIL.

Concerning this clonotype itself: One junction end does not reproduce the germline sequence, and a read error may be involved. The chain uses TRBV7-9 and TRBJ2-1; tentative D call: TRBD2 (5 bases). This CDR3 region has 13 residues. Germline CDR1 and CDR2: SEHNR and FQNEAQ (reference sequence). For the CDR3, the DNA is TGTGCCAGCGTCTTCATCGGAGGCAATGAGCAGATCTTC. Translating gives CASVFIGGNEQIF.

The chain carries TRBV4-2 and TRBJ2-3; tentative D call: TRBD2 (6 bases). CDR1 and CDR2 from the germline V gene are LGHNA and YNFKEQ. CDR3 length equals 18 residues. Trimming took 3 bases from V and 3 from J, leaving 22 bases between them. Written as DNA, the CDR3 is TGTGCCAGCAGCCAGCTCTTGTGGGACTTCTGCCCTACAGATACGCAGTATTTT. It encodes CASSQLLWDFCPTDTQYF.

With respect to this clonotype: Germline and junction disagree at one end, which may indicate a read error. V and J are TRBV9 and TRBJ2-1, with 10 bases lining up with TRBD2. The CDR3 is 15 residues long. Looked up from germline, CDR1 is SGDLS and CDR2 is YYNGEE. The CDR3 loop is CASNVGLAGVHEQFF. CDR3 bases: TGTGCCAGCAACGTAGGGCTAGCGGGAGTCCATGAGCAGTTCTTC.

This clonotype has only one observation. A junction boundary mismatches the germline segment, possibly from a read error. V and J are TRBV29-1 and TRBJ2-5; D could derive from TRBD1 or TRBD2 (6 bases each). Germline CDR1 is SQVTM and CDR2 is ANQGSEA. This CDR3 has 13 residues. The CDR3 DNA is TGCAGCGTTAGGGGGGTCAGGGGAGAGACCCACTACTTC. Translation gives CSVRGVRGETHYF.

Notes on this clonotype: A read error may produce the germline difference seen at one junction end. The genes are TRBV4-1 and TRBJ2-1; 7 nucleotides agree with TRBD2. The germline CDR1 and CDR2 sequences are MGHRA and YSYEKL. The CDR3 loop spans 13 amino acids. The CDR3 DNA is TGCACCAGCAGCAGGGACTACTGCAATGAGCAGTTCTTC. This codes for CTSSRDYCNEQFF.